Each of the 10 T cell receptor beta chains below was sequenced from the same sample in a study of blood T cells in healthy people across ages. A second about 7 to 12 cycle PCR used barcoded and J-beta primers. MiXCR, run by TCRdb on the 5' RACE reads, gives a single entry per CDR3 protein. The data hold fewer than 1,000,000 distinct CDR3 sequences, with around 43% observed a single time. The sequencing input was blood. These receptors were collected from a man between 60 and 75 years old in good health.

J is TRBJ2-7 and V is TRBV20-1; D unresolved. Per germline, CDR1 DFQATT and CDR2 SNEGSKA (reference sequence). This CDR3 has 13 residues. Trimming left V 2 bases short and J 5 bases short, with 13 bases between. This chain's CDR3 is CSARSGSSDEQYF. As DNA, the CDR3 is TGCAGTGCTAGATCCGGTTCTTCAGACGAGCAGTACTTC.

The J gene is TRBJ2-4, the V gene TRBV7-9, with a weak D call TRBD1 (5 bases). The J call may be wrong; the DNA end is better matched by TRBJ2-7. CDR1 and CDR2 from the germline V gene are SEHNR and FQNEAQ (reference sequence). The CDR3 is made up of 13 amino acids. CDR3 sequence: CASSLRGRGEQYF. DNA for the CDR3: TGTGCCAGCAGCTTAAGGGGCCGTGGCGAGCAGTACTTC.

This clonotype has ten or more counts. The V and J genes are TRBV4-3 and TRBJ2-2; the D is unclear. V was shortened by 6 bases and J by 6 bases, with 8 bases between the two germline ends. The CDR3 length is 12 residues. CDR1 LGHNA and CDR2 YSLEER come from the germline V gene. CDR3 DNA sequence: TGCGCCAGCAGGTCGTTGTCCGGGGAGCTGTTTTTT. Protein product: CASRSLSGELFF.

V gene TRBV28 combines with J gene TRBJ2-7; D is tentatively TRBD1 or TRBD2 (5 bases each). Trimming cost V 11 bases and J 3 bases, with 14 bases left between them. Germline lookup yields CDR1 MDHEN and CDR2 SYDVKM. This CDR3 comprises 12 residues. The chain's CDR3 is CAEGQTLYEQYF. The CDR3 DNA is TGTGCCGAGGGGCAGACCCTCTACGAGCAGTACTTC. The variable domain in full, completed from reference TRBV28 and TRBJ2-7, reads DVKVTQSSRYLVKRTGEKVFLECVQDMDHENMFWYRQDPGLGLRLIYFSYDVKMKEKGDIPEGYSVSREKKERFSLILESASTNQTSMYLCAEGQTLYEQYFGPGTRLTVT.

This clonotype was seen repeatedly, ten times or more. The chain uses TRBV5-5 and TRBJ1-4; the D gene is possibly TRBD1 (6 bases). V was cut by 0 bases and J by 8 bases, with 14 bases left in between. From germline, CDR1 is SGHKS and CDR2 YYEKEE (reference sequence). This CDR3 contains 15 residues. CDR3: CASSLGNRVGEKLFF. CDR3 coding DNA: TGTGCCAGCAGCTTGGGCAACAGGGTGGGAGAAAAACTGTTTTTT.

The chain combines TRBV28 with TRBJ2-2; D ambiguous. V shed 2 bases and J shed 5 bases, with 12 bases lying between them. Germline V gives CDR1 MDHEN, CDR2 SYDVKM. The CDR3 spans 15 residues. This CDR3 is CASSLPGPLTGELFF. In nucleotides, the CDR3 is TGTGCCAGCAGTTTACCGGGTCCATTAACCGGGGAGCTGTTTTTT.

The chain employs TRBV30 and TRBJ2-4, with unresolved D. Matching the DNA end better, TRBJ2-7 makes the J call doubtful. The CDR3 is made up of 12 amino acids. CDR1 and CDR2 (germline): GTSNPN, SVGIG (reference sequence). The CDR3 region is CAWSFSAYEQYF. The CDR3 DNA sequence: TGTGCCTGGAGTTTTTCCGCCTACGAGCAGTACTTC.

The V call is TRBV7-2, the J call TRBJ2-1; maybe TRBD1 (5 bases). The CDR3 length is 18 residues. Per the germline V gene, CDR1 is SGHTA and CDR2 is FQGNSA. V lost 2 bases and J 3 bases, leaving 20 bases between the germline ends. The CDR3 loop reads CASSLTGARVSNYNEQFF. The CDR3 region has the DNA TGTGCCAGCAGCTTAACTGGGGCCAGGGTGTCCAACTACAATGAGCAGTTCTTC.

CDR3 nucleotide sequence: TGTGCCACCAGCAGAGAAACTAGCGGGGGGGCCAAGCAGTTCTTC. Translating it yields CATSRETSGGAKQFF. The chain has TRBV15 and TRBJ2-1; 13 bases fit TRBD2. This CDR3 contains 15 residues. The trim removed 0 bases at V and 11 bases at J, leaving 4 bases unmatched. Germline V gene sequence: CDR1 LNHNV, CDR2 YYDKDF (reference sequence).

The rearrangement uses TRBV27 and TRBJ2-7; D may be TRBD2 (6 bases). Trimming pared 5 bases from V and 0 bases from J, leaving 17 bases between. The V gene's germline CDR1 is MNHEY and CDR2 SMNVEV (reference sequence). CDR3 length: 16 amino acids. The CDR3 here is CASSPRTRGSSYEQYF. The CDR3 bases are TGTGCCAGCAGTCCGCGGACGCGGGGAAGCTCCTACGAGCAGTACTTC.